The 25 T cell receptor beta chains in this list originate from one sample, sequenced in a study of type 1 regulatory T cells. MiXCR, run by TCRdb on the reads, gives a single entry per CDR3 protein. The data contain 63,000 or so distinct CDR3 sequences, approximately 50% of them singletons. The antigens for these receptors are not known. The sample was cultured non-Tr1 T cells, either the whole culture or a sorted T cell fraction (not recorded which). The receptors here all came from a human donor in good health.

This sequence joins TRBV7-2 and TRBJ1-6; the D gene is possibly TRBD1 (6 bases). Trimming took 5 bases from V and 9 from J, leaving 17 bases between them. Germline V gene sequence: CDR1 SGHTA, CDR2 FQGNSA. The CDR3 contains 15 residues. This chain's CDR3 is CASSPEGGYGSPLHF. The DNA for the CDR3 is TGTGCCAGCAGCCCGGAAGGGGGGTACGGTTCACCCCTCCACTTT.

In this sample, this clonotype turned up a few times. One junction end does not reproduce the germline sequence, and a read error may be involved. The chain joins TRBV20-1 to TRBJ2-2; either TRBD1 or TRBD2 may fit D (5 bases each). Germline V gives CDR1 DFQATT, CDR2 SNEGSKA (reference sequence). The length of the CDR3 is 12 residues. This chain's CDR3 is CSAREGPGELFF. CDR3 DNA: TGCAGTGCCAGAGAGGGGCCCGGGGAGCTGTTTTTT.

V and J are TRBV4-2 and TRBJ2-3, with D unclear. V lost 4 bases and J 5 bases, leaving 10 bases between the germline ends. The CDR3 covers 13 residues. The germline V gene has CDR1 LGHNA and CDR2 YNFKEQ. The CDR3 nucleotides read TGTGCCAGCAGCCGGAGTCCTCTAGATACGCAGTATTTT. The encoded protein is CASSRSPLDTQYF.

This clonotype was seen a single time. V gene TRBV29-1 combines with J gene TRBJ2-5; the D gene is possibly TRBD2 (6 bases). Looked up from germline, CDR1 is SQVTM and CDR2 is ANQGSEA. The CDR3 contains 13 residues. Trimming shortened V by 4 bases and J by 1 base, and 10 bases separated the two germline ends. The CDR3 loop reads CSVARGLQETQYF. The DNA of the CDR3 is TGCAGCGTTGCCCGGGGACTCCAAGAGACCCAGTACTTC.

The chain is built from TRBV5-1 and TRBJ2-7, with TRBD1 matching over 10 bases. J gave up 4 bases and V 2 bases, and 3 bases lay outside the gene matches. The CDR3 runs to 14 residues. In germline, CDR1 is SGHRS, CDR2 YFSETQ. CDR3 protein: CASSFGTGVYEQYF. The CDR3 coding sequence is TGCGCCAGCAGCTTCGGGACAGGGGTGTACGAGCAGTACTTC.

The CDR3: CASSRGAGMNTEAFF. The CDR3 DNA sequence: TGTGCCAGCAGCCGAGGGGCAGGGATGAACACTGAAGCTTTCTTT. The chain employs TRBV2 and TRBJ1-1, with D tentatively TRBD1 (5 bases). CDR1 is SNHLY, CDR2 FYNNEI, per germline. Deletions cut 6 bases from V and 0 bases from J, with 14 bases between. The CDR3 totals 15 residues.

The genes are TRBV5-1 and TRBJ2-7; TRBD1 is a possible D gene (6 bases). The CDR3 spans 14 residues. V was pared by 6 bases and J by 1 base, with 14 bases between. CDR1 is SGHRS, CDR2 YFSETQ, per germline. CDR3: CASTQGGRSYEQYF. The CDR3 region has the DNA TGCGCCAGCACTCAAGGGGGTAGGTCCTACGAGCAGTACTTC.

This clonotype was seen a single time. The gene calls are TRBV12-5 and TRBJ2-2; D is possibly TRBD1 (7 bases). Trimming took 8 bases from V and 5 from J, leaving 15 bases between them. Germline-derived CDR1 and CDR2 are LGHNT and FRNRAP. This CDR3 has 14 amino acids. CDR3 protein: CASRGPGGTGELFF. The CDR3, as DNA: TGTGCTAGTAGGGGCCCAGGGGGGACCGGGGAGCTGTTTTTT.

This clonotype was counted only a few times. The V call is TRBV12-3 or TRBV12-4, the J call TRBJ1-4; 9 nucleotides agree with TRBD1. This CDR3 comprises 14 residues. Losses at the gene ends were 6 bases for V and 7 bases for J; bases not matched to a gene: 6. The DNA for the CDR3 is TGTGCCAGCAGCCCGGACAGGGGTCCTGAAAAACTGTTTTTT. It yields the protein CASSPDRGPEKLFF.

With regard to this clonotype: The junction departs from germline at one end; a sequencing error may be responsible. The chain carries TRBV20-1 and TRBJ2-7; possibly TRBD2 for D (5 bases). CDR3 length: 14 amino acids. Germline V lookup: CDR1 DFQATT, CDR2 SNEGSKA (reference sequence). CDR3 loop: CSAIPLGRRYGQYF. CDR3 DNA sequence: TGCAGTGCTATTCCGTTGGGCAGGAGGTACGGGCAGTACTTC.

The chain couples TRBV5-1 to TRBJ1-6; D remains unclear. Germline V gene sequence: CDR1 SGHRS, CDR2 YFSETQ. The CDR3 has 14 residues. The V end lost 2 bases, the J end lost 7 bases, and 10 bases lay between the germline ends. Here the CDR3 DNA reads TGCGCCAGCAGCTTTGTGGGGTTAAATTCACCCCTCCACTTT. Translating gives CASSFVGLNSPLHF.

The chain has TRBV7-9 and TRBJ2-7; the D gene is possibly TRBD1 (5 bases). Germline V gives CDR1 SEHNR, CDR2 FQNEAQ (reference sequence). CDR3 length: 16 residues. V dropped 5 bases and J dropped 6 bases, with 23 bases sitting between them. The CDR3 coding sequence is TGTGCCAGCAGCCCACTTGGATCTAGGGGATTCTCCGAGCAGTACTTC. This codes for CASSPLGSRGFSEQYF. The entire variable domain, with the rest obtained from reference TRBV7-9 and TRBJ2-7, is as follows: DTGVSQNPRHKITKRGQNVTFRCDPISEHNRLYWYRQTLGQGPEFLTYFQNEAQLEKSRLLSDRFSAERPKGSFSTLEIQRTEQGDSAMYLCASSPLGSRGFSEQYFGPGTRLTVT.

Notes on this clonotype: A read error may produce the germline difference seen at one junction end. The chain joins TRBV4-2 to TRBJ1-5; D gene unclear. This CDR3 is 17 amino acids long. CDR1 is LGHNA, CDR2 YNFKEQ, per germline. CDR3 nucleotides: TGTGCCAGTAGCCCGACCCCCACAGCTCTTTTGAATCAGCCCCAGCATTTT. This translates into CASSPTPTALLNQPQHF.

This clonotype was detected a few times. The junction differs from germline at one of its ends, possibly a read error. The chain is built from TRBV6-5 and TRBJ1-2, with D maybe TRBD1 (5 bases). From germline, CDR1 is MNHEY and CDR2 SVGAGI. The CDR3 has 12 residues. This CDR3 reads CASSAPGRRGYF. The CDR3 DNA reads TGTGCCAGCAGTGCTCCGGGACGGCGAGGATACTTC.

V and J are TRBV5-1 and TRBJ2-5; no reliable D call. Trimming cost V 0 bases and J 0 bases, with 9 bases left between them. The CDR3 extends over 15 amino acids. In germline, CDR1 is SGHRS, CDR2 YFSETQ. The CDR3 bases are TGCGCCAGCAGCTTGGGCTCCAGCAACCAAGAGACCCAGTACTTC. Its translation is CASSLGSSNQETQYF.

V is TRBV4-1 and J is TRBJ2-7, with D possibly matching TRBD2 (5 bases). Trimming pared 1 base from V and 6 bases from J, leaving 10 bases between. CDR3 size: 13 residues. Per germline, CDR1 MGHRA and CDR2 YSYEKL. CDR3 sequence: CASSQGRASEQYF. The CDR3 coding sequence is TGCGCCAGCAGCCAAGGGCGGGCCAGCGAGCAGTACTTC.

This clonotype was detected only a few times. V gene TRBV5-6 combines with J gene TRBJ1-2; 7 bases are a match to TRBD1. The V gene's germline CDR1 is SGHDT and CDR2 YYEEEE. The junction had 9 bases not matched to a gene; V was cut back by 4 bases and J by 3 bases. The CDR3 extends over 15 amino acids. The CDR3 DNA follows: TGTGCCAGCAGCCCGCTTGACAGGGTGGACTATGGCTACACCTTC. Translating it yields CASSPLDRVDYGYTF. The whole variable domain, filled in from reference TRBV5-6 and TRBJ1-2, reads DAGVTQSPTHLIKTRGQQVTLRCSPKSGHDTVSWYQQALGQGPQFIFQYYEEEERQRGNFPDRFSGHQFPNYSSELNVNALLLGDSALYLCASSPLDRVDYGYTFGSGTRLTVV.

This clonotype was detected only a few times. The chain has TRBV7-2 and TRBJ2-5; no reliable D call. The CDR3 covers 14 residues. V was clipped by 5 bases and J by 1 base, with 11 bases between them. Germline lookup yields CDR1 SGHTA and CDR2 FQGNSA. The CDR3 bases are TGTGCCAGCAGCCCCCGGTGGGGCCAAGAGACCCAGTACTTC. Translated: CASSPRWGQETQYF.

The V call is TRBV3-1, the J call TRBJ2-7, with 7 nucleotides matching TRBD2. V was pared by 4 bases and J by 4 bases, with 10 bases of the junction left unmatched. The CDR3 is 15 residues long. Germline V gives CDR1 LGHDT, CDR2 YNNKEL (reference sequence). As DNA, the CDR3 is TGTGCCAGCAGCCGCAAACCGGGGGGAAGTTACGAGCAGTACTTC. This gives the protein CASSRKPGGSYEQYF.

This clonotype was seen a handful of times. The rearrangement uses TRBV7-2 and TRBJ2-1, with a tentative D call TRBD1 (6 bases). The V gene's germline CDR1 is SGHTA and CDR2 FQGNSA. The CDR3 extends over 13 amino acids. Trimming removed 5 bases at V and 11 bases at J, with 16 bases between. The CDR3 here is CASSQDSKGQQFF. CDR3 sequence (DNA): TGTGCCAGCAGCCAGGACAGTAAGGGACAGCAGTTCTTC. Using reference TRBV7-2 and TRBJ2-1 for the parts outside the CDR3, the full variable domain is GAGVSQSPSNKVTEKGKDVELRCDPISGHTALYWYRQSLGQGLEFLIYFQGNSAPDKSGLPSDRFSAERTGGSVSTLTIQRTQQEDSAVYLCASSQDSKGQQFFGPGTRLTVL.

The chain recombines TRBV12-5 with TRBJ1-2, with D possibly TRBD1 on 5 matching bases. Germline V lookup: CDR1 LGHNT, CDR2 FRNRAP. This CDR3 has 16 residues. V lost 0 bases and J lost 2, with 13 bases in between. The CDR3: CASGLVLQGPNYGYTF. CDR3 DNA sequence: TGTGCTAGTGGTTTGGTCCTTCAGGGACCAAACTATGGCTACACCTTC.

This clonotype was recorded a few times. The CDR3 sequence: CASSPRAPSVSSPLHF. CDR3 nucleotides: TGTGCCAGCTCACCACGGGCACCGTCGGTGTCCTCACCCCTCCACTTT. The chain uses TRBV18 and TRBJ1-6, with no clear D. Germline CDR1 and CDR2: KGHSH and LQKENI. V was clipped by 1 base and J by 10 bases, with 17 bases between them. The CDR3 is made up of 16 amino acids.

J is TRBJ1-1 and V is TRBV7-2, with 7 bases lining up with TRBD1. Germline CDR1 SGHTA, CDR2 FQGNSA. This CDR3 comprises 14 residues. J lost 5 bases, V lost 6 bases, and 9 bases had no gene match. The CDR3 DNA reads TGTGCCAGCAGGGAGGTACAGGGGTTTACTGAAGCTTTCTTT. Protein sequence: CASREVQGFTEAFF.

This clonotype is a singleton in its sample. The CDR3 DNA reads as TGCGCCAGCAGCTCGACAGGGAACTATGGCTACACCTTC. Protein: CASSSTGNYGYTF. The chain has TRBV4-1 and TRBJ1-2; 7 nucleotides agree with TRBD1. The CDR3 runs to 13 residues. The junction had 2 bases not matched to a gene; V was cut back by 5 bases and J by 2 bases. In germline, CDR1 is MGHRA, CDR2 YSYEKL.

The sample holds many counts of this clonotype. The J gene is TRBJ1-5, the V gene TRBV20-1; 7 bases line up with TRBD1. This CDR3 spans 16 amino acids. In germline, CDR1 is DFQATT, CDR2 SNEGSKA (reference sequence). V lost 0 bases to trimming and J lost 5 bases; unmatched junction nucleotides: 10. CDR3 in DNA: TGCAGTGCTAGAGATCCCCGACAGGGTAGGGATCAGCCCCAGCATTTT. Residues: CSARDPRQGRDQPQHF.